This T cell receptor beta chain is drawn from a study of siplizumab effects on memory and regulatory T cells. Study-level results: Naive or memory phenotype assignment was not possible for roughly 75-95% of proliferating CD4+ or CD8+ clones. Solely a minor proportion of alloreactive clones could be assigned to unstimulated subsets.

As to this clone: Its specificity is unknown.

In the mixed lymphocyte reaction, cells were cocultured for six to seven days at 37°C. Trimming took 6 bases from V and 2 from J, leaving 20 bases between them. Germline CDR1 is MDHEN and CDR2 is SYDVKM. This CDR3 region has 16 residues. Sequencing used immunoSEQ multiplex PCR; TCRdb keeps in-frame clones, though not all of them. The profile covers 7,000 or so clones, with about a third appearing a single time and approximately 15% taken by the ten largest. The chain uses TRBV28 and TRBJ2-7, with D possibly matching TRBD2 (6 bases). Sequencing input: CFSE-low (dividing) CD8+ T cells sorted from an allogeneic mixed lymphocyte reaction. The receptor was isolated from a human donor in good health; the cells came from an allogeneic mixed lymphocyte reaction. As DNA, the CDR3 is TGTGCCAGCAGCCACCTGGGAGGACCGCAACCCTACGAGCAGTACTTC. This sequence encodes CASSHLGGPQPYEQYF.